The entry that follows covers one T cell receptor beta chain sequence. The antigen remains undetermined. Using immunoSEQ multiplex PCR, the repertoire was profiled, and TCRdb retains in-frame clones only, with some absent. The sample contains fewer than 200,000 clones, approximately 86% of which appear only once. This record comes from a study of T cell responses to AZD1222 COVID-19 vaccine. V gave up 0 bases and J gave up 1 base, with 7 bases separating them. CDR3 length equals 15 residues. The germline gives CDR1 SGHDN, CDR2 FVKESK. General observations from the study: Breadth and depth of Spike-specific TCRs rose after two AZD1222 doses. White British people made up most donors, females outnumbered males, and clonal diversity was possibly underestimated.

The TCR was taken from an adult who received the AZD1222 COVID-19 vaccine. The chain couples TRBV14 to TRBJ2-1; no reliable D call. The input for sequencing was peripheral blood, taken 28 days after the second AZD1222 dose. The CDR3 DNA sequence: TGTGCCAGCAGCCAAGATTTGGCTTCCTACAATGAGCAGTTCTTC. Amino acid sequence: CASSQDLASYNEQFF.